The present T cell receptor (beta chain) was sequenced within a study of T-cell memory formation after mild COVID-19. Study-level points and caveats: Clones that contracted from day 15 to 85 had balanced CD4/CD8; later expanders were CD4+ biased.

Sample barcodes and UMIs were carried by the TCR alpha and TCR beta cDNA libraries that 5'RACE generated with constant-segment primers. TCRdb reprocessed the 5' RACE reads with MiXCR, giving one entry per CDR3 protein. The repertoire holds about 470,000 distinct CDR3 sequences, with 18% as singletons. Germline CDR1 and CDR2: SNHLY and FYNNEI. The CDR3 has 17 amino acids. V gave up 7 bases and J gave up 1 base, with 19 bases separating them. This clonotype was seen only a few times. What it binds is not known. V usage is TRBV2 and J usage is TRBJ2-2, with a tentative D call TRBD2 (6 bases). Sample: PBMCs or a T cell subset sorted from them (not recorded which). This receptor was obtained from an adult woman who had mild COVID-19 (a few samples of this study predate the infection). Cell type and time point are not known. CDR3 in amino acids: CASNGRGAGLNTGELFF. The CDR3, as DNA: TGTGCCAGCAACGGTCGGGGAGCGGGCCTGAACACCGGGGAGCTGTTTTTT.